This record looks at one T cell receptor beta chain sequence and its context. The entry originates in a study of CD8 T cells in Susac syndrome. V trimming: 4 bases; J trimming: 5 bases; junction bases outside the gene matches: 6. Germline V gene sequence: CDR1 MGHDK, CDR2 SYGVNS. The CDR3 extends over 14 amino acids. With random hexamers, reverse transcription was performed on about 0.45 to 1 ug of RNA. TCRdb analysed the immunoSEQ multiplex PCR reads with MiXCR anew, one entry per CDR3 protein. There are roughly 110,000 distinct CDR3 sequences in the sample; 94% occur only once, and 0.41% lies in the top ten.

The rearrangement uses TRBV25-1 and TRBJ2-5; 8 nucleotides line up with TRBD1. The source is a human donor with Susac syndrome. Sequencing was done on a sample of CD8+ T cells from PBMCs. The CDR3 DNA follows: TGTGCCAGCAGTGGGGCAGGGGGCTTGGAGACCCAGTACTTC. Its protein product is CASSGAGGLETQYF.